The TCR beta chain under discussion was sequenced for a study of persistence of HIV-infected CD4 T cells. The immunoSEQ assay was version 4, run in survey mode. Only in-frame clones appear in the TCRdb table, and some are missing; sequencing was by immunoSEQ multiplex PCR. The sample records about 43,000 clones, around 89% being singletons. Germline V lookup: CDR1 LGHDT, CDR2 YNNKEL (reference sequence). The CDR3 length is 14 residues. The V end lost 6 bases, the J end lost 6 bases, and 14 bases lay between the germline ends. On this clone itself: Its antigen remains unidentified.

Nonspecific anti-CD3/anti-CD28 bead stimulation represents the broad CD4+ T cell repertoire. CD4+ T cells upregulating both CD40 ligand and CD69 were sorted as responding cells. Inclusion required CMV-positive serology and CD4+ counts above 400 cells/uL. The chain has TRBV3-1 (or the pseudogene TRBV3-2) and TRBJ1-4; D possibly corresponds to TRBD1 (6 bases). The sample in question was CD4+ T cells sorted from PBMCs after roughly 20-hour stimulation, obtained from a patient who received antiretroviral therapy. The sequence came from an adult man with HIV who was CMV-seropositive. CDR3 DNA: TGTGCCAGCAGTCCCTACAGGGCGGATGAAAAACTGTTTTTT. Its protein is CASSPYRADEKLFF.